The next 7 T cell receptor beta chains were all read from a single sample in a study of spatial heterogeneity in lung cancer. One entry per CDR3 protein, called by TCRdb with MiXCR from the 5' RACE reads. There are tens of thousands of distinct CDR3 sequences in the sample; 3% to 3.5% occur only once, and 29% lies in the top ten. Described time point: sample taken at primary tumor resection. The study sequenced unsorted whole RNA from tumor, nontumor lung or frozen PBMC. The material sequenced was PBMCs, taken at surgery. These receptors originate from a female donor with early-stage non-small cell lung cancer.

In its sample, this clonotype was seen many times. The chain has TRBV29-1 and TRBJ2-7; the match to TRBD1 covers 7 bases. V gave up 6 bases and J gave up 2 bases; unmatched junction bases: 4. Germline CDR1 and CDR2: SQVTM and ANQGSEA. The CDR3 totals 12 residues. The CDR3, as DNA: TGCAGCGTCTACAGGGGTCCCTACGAGCAGTACTTC. This encodes CSVYRGPYEQYF.

The sample holds many counts of this clonotype. The chain joins TRBV28 to TRBJ2-4, with TRBD1 matching 10 bases. Trimming cost V 5 bases and J 7 bases; bases outside gene matches: 5. CDR3 size: 14 residues. The germline gives CDR1 MDHEN, CDR2 SYDVKM. CDR3 bases: TGTGCCAGCAGTCCGGGGACAGGGGCGAACATTCAGTACTTC. Translation gives CASSPGTGANIQYF.

This clonotype was seen at least ten times. The chain couples TRBV20-1 to TRBJ1-2, with D possibly TRBD1 on 6 matching bases. The germline V gene has CDR1 DFQATT and CDR2 SNEGSKA (reference sequence). This CDR3 is 16 amino acids long. V lost 1 base and J lost 1, with 16 bases in between. The CDR3 coding sequence is TGCAGTGCTAGAGCCGAGGTCCGGGACAATAACTATGGCTACACCTTC. It yields the protein CSARAEVRDNNYGYTF.

This clonotype was picked up many times. The chain uses TRBV5-1 and TRBJ2-4; possible D gene TRBD1, 6 bases. Trimming removed 1 base from V and 2 bases from J, with 10 bases in between. Germline V lookup: CDR1 SGHRS, CDR2 YFSETQ. The CDR3 is 15 residues long. The DNA of the CDR3 is TGCGCCAGCAGCTTGTGGCAGGGGTCCAAAAACATTCAGTACTTC. This encodes CASSLWQGSKNIQYF.

On this clonotype: At one end, the junction sequence differs from germline, possibly due to a read error. The CDR3 here is CVSSSTAAQETQYF. For the CDR3, the DNA is TGTGTCAGCAGTTCAACAGCAGCTCAAGAGACCCAGTACTTC. The chain carries TRBV28 and TRBJ2-5; D not resolved. CDR3 length equals 14 residues. Germline-derived CDR1 and CDR2 are MDHEN and SYDVKM. The whole variable domain, remainder taken from reference TRBV28 and TRBJ2-5, is DVKVTQSSRYLVKRTGEKVFLECVQDMDHENMFWYRQDPGLGLRLIYFSYDVKMKEKGDIPEGYSVSREKKERFSLILESASTNQTSMYLCVSSSTAAQETQYFGPGTRLLVL.

This clonotype has a count of ten or more. In nucleotides, the CDR3 is TGTGCCAGCAGGAAGTCCGAGGGGCGCGTAGTTCTAACAAACATGAACACTGAAGCTTTCTTT. It specifies CASRKSEGRVVLTNMNTEAFF. The chain combines TRBV21-1 with TRBJ1-1; TRBD1 is the table's D call and was not checked against the DNA. TRBV21-1 is annotated as a pseudogene. The CDR3 sequence is 21 residues long.

This clonotype was seen repeatedly, ten times or more. The chain recombines TRBV4-1 with TRBJ2-5, with 7 bases identical to TRBD1. Germline V gene data show CDR1 as MGHRA and CDR2 as YSYEKL. The V gene end was trimmed by 4 bases and the J gene end by 2 bases; junction bases not matched to a gene: 1. The CDR3 sequence is 13 residues long. Here the CDR3 reads CASSPGQQETQYF. The CDR3 nucleotides are TGCGCCAGCAGCCCGGGACAGCAAGAGACCCAGTACTTC.